A single sample gave rise to the 13 T cell receptor beta chains below, sequenced in a study of identical twins. Each CDR3 protein is one row after TCRdb ran MiXCR on the 5' RACE reads. The sample lists just under 650,000 distinct CDR3 sequences; about 7.1% were seen once. This same sample was also taken into another study, of yellow fever vaccine responses in identical twins.

The sample consisted of PBMCs. The source of these receptors is a woman aged 18-35 years in good health.

This clonotype was counted at least ten times. V is TRBV15 and J is TRBJ2-7; possible D gene TRBD2, 5 bases. This CDR3 is 17 amino acids long. CDR1 LNHNV and CDR2 YYDKDF come from the germline V gene (reference sequence). Between the trimmed V and J ends, which lost 1 base and 5 bases, there was a span of 21 bases. The CDR3 reads CATSRGFRGLIMHEQYV. In DNA form, the CDR3 reads TGTGCCACCAGCAGAGGATTTCGAGGACTGATTATGCACGAGCAGTACGTC.

CDR3 residues: CASSVASGSLAQETQYF. CDR3 sequence (DNA): TGTGCCAGCAGCGTCGCTAGCGGGAGTTTAGCTCAAGAGACCCAGTACTTC. The chain carries TRBV9 and TRBJ2-5, with TRBD2 matching 10 bases. V lost 2 bases, J lost 2 bases, and 9 bases stayed unmatched. From germline, CDR1 is SGDLS and CDR2 YYNGEE. This CDR3 has 17 residues.

This clonotype appeared a few times. The V and J genes are TRBV28 and TRBJ2-1; tentatively, D is TRBD2 (6 bases). The CDR3 covers 13 residues. V lost 10 bases and J 5 bases, leaving 15 bases between the germline ends. Germline CDR1 is MDHEN and CDR2 is SYDVKM. CDR3 residues: CATTTGGNNEQFF. The CDR3 nucleotides are TGTGCCACCACAACCGGGGGAAACAATGAGCAGTTCTTC. Variable domain in full (rest from reference TRBV28 and TRBJ2-1): DVKVTQSSRYLVKRTGEKVFLECVQDMDHENMFWYRQDPGLGLRLIYFSYDVKMKEKGDIPEGYSVSREKKERFSLILESASTNQTSMYLCATTTGGNNEQFFGPGTRLTVL.

This clonotype was seen repeatedly, ten times or more. This chain connects TRBV19 to TRBJ2-1, with D hard to call. Germline V gene sequence: CDR1 LNHDA, CDR2 SQIVND (reference sequence). The length of the CDR3 is 12 residues. The V gene lost 2 bases and the J gene lost 7 bases, with 6 bases spanning the gap. CDR3 residues: CASSITRNEQFF. As DNA, the CDR3 is TGTGCCAGTAGTATAACCAGGAATGAGCAGTTCTTC.

This chain links TRBV4-1 with TRBJ2-1, with D perhaps matching TRBD1 or TRBD2 (5 bases each). Trimming took off 4 bases at V and 10 bases at J, with 23 bases between the two ends. Germline V lookup: CDR1 MGHRA, CDR2 YSYEKL. The CDR3 loop spans 16 amino acids. The CDR3 DNA follows: TGCGCCAGCAGCCCCCCCGGGTTATGGGGGAGTGGGGAGCAGTTCTTC. Its protein product is CASSPPGLWGSGEQFF.

This clonotype occurred many times. The J gene is TRBJ2-2, the V gene TRBV12-3 or TRBV12-4; TRBD2 is a possible D gene (5 bases). V was cut by 8 bases and J by 6 bases, with 10 bases left in between. There are 12 residues in the CDR3. CDR3 DNA sequence: TGTGCCAGCGGGATCGGGGCCGGGGAGCTGTTTTTT. Translating it yields CASGIGAGELFF.

This clonotype was found a few times. The CDR3 sequence: CASSLGPGTSGTYEQYF. The CDR3 nucleotides read TGCGCCAGCAGCTTGGGCCCCGGGACTAGCGGAACCTACGAGCAGTACTTC. The chain joins TRBV5-1 to TRBJ2-7, with 11 bases identical to TRBD2. Trimming cost V 0 bases and J 2 bases; bases outside gene matches: 7. Germline CDR1 SGHRS, CDR2 YFSETQ. The CDR3 totals 17 residues.

This clonotype was picked up a small number of times. The chain couples TRBV6-5 to TRBJ2-2; D is tentatively TRBD1 or TRBD2 (6 bases each). This CDR3 has 16 residues. V was cut by 5 bases and J by 6 bases, with 19 bases left in between. Germline loops: CDR1 MNHEY, CDR2 SVGAGI. This CDR3 is CASSHVGGPPPGELFF. The CDR3, as DNA: TGTGCCAGCAGTCACGTGGGGGGCCCACCTCCCGGGGAGCTGTTTTTT.

This clonotype was picked up many times. One end of the junction varies from germline; a read error may be responsible. This chain connects TRBV3-1 to TRBJ2-1, with D hard to call. CDR1 LGHDT and CDR2 YNNKEL come from the germline V gene (reference sequence). CDR3 size: 13 residues. The CDR3 region has the DNA TGTGCCAGCAGCCATAGTCAACGAAATGAGCAGTCCTTC. It yields the protein CASSHSQRNEQSF.

This clonotype was picked up many times. This chain connects TRBV12-3 or TRBV12-4 to TRBJ2-1; 16 bases are shared with TRBD2. This CDR3 is 18 amino acids long. Losses at the gene ends were 5 bases for V and 2 bases for J; bases not matched to a gene: 6. In nucleotides, the CDR3 is TGTGCCAGCAGTATTGGGACTAGCGGGAGGGCCGCCTACAATGAGCAGTTCTTC. This codes for CASSIGTSGRAAYNEQFF.

This chain connects TRBV7-2 to TRBJ1-2, with D possibly being TRBD1 (6 bases). Germline CDR1 SGHTA, CDR2 FQGNSA. This CDR3 is 13 amino acids long. V was cut by 5 bases and J by 4 bases, with 11 bases left in between. The CDR3 is CASSTAGAYGYTF. The CDR3 bases are TGTGCCAGCAGCACCGCGGGGGCCTATGGCTACACCTTC. Supplemented by reference TRBV7-2 and TRBJ1-2, the full variable domain reads GAGVSQSPSNKVTEKGKDVELRCDPISGHTALYWYRQSLGQGLEFLIYFQGNSAPDKSGLPSDRFSAERTGGSVSTLTIQRTQQEDSAVYLCASSTAGAYGYTFGSGTRLTVV.

There are many counts of this clonotype. The gene calls are TRBV7-8 and TRBJ2-5, with TRBD1 matching 9 bases. The germline V gene encodes CDR1 SGHVS and CDR2 FQNEAQ. The CDR3 is 14 residues long. V lost 4 bases to trimming and J lost 3 bases; unmatched junction nucleotides: 3. The CDR3 bases are TGTGCCAGCAGCTCTGACAGGGGGAAAGAGACCCAGTACTTC. Translating it yields CASSSDRGKETQYF.

The V and J genes are TRBV2 and TRBJ2-3; D may be TRBD2 (6 bases). V was shortened by 6 bases and J by 6 bases, with 16 bases between the two germline ends. From germline, CDR1 is SNHLY and CDR2 FYNNEI. The CDR3 sequence is 14 residues long. For the CDR3, the DNA is TGTGCCAGCAGACTCCGGACTACACGGGATACGCAGTATTTT. Amino acids: CASRLRTTRDTQYF.